The TCR beta chain under discussion was sequenced for a study of radiotherapy plus CTLA-4 blockade in lung cancer. Study in general: Disease control was achieved by roughly 32% of patients, and objective responses by about 17%. Regarding the study as a whole: Clones of tumor-derived TCRs expanded in blood after radiotherapy plus ipilimumab. With interferon-beta, early dynamics of blood T cell clones were reported to best predict response.

CTLA-4 blockade using ipilimumab, together with focal radiation, was received by patients with chemo-refractory metastatic non-small-cell lung cancer. Trimming removed 0 bases at V and 7 bases at J, with 8 bases between. Looked up from germline, CDR1 is SGHKS and CDR2 is YYEKEE (reference sequence). CDR3 length: 13 residues. Comments on this clone: Its antigen is as yet unknown.

The data were produced by immunoSEQ multiplex PCR, yet TCRdb's version contains in-frame clones alone and is incomplete. This repertoire shows nearly 110,000 clones, 70% to 90% found once; its top ten account for under 2.5%. The chain is built from TRBV5-5 and TRBJ2-1, with unresolved D. The sample here was peripheral blood, taken from a patient treated with radiotherapy plus ipilimumab. The receptor was isolated from a human donor with non-small cell lung cancer that progressed on radiotherapy plus ipilimumab. Some clones in this sample may be carry-over from other donors' samples. CDR3: CASSLVGSNEQFF. The CDR3 nucleotides read TGTGCCAGCAGCTTGGTCGGCTCTAATGAGCAGTTCTTC.